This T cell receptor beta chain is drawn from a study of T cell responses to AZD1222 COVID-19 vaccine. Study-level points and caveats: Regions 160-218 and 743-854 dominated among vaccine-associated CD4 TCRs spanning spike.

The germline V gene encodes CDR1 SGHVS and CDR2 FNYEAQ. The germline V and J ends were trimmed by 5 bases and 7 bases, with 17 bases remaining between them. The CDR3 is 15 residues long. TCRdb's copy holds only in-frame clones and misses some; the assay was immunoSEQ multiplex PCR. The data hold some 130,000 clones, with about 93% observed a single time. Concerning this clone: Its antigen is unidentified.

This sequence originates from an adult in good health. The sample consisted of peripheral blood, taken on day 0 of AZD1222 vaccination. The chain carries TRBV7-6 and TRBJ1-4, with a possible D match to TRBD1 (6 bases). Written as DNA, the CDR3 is TGTGCCAGCAGCCCTACGGGGCTAGGGGGTGAAAAACTGTTTTTT. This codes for CASSPTGLGGEKLFF.